The present T cell receptor beta chain was sequenced within a study of shared clonotypes between healthy human individuals. Study-level points and caveats: Naive CD4 clonotypes overlapped across a handful of donors at approximately 5.3%.

Some clones are missing from TCRdb's copy, which holds only in-frame ones; the method was immunoSEQ multiplex PCR. Here the sample spans 1,400,000 or so clones, 97% to 99% being singletons. The germline V gene encodes CDR1 SGHRS and CDR2 YFSETQ. This CDR3 is built from 15 residues. With 5 bases clipped from V and 2 bases from J, the junction kept 9 bases outside the gene matches. About this clone itself: Its specificity is unknown.

The chain employs TRBV5-1 and TRBJ2-5, with 7 nucleotides matching TRBD2. The clonotype comes from a man between 25 and 39 years old in good health. The sample taken for sequencing was naive CD4+ T cells sorted from blood. Subset defined: CD45RA+ positively selected. The CDR3 reads CASRLPGLTQETQYF. DNA for the CDR3: TGCGCCAGCAGACTACCGGGACTAACTCAAGAGACCCAGTACTTC.